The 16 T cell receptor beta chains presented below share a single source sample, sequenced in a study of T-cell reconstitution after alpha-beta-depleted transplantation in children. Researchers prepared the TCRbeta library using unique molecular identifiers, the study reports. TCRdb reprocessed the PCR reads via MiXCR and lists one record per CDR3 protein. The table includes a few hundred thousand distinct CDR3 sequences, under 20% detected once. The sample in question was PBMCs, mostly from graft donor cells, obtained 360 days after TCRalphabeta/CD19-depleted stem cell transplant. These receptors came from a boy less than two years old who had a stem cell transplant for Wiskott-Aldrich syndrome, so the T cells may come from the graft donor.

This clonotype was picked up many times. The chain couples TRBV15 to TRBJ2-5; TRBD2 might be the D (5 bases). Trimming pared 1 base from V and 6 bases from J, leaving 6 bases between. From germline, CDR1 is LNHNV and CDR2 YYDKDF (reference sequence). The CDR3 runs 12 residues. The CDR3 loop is CATSRGGQTQYF. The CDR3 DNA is TGTGCCACCAGCAGAGGAGGGCAGACCCAGTACTTC.

CDR3 nucleotides: TGCGCCAGCAGCTTGGACCCAAGGCACACAGATACGCAGTATTTT. It encodes CASSLDPRHTDTQYF. This rearrangement joins TRBV5-1 to TRBJ2-3, with no clear D. This CDR3 has 15 residues. The germline V gene has CDR1 SGHRS and CDR2 YFSETQ. Trimming cost V 0 bases and J 2 bases, with 10 bases left between them.

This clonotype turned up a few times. The CDR3 DNA is TGCAGCGTTGAGGGACAGACGAACACCGGGGAGCTGTTTTTT. Encoded protein: CSVEGQTNTGELFF. The chain uses TRBV29-1 and TRBJ2-2; the match to TRBD1 covers 7 bases. CDR1 and CDR2 (germline): SQVTM, ANQGSEA. With 3 bases clipped from V and 0 bases from J, the junction kept 1 base outside the gene matches. The CDR3 runs to 14 residues.

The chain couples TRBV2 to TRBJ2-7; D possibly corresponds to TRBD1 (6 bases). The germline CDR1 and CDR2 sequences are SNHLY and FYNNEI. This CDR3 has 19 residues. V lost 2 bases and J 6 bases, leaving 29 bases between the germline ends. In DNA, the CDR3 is TGTGCCAGCAGTGAAACCAACCCCCGTTACAGGGTTCGAGGGGGCGAGCAGTACTTC. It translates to CASSETNPRYRVRGGEQYF.

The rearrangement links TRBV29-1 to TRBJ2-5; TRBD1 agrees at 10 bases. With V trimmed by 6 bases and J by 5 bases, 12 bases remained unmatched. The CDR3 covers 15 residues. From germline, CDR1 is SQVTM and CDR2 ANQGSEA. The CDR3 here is CSVERDRGGYETQYF. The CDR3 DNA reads TGCAGCGTGGAGAGGGACAGGGGAGGTTATGAGACCCAGTACTTC.

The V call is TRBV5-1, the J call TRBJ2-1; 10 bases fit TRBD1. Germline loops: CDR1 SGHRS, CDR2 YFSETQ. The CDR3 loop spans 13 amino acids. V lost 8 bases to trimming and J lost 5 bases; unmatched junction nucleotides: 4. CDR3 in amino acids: CASRTGGNNEQFF. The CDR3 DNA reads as TGCGCCAGTCGGACAGGGGGGAACAATGAGCAGTTCTTC.

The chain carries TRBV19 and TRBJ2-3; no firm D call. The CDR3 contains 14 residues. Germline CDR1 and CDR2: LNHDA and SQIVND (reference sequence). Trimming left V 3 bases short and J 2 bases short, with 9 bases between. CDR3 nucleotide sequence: TGTGCCAGTAGTATGGATATACCCACAGATACGCAGTATTTT. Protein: CASSMDIPTDTQYF. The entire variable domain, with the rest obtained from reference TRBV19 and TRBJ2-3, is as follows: DGGITQSPKYLFRKEGQNVTLSCEQNLNHDAMYWYRQDPGQGLRLIYYSQIVNDFQKGDIAEGYSVSREKKESFPLTVTSAQKNPTAFYLCASSMDIPTDTQYFGPGTRLTVL.

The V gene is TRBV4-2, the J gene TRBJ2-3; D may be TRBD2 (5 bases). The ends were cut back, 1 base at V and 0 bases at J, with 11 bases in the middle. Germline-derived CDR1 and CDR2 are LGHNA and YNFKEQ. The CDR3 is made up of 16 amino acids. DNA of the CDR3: TGTGCCAGCAGCCAAGCTCGACTATTCAGCACAGATACGCAGTATTTT. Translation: CASSQARLFSTDTQYF.

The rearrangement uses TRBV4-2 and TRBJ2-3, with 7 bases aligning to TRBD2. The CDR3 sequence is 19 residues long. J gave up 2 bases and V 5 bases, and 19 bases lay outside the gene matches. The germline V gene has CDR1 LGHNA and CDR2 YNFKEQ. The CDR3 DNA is TGTGCCAGCAGCGCATGGGGGACTACCTCAAACCTTTTCACAGATACGCAGTATTTT. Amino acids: CASSAWGTTSNLFTDTQYF.

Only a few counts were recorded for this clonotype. As DNA, the CDR3 is TGCGCCAGCGGCTACAGGCTCGGGGAGCTGTTTTTT. Its protein is CASGYRLGELFF. The chain recombines TRBV4-1 with TRBJ2-2, with a weak D call TRBD1 (5 bases). Trimming took off 8 bases at V and 7 bases at J, with 11 bases between the two ends. From germline, CDR1 is MGHRA and CDR2 YSYEKL. The length of the CDR3 is 12 residues.

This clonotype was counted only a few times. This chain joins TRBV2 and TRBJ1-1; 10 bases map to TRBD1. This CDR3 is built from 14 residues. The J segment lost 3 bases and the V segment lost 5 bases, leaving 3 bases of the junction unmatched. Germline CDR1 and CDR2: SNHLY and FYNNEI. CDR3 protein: CASSRQGADTEAFF. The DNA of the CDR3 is TGTGCCAGCAGTAGACAGGGGGCGGACACTGAAGCTTTCTTT.

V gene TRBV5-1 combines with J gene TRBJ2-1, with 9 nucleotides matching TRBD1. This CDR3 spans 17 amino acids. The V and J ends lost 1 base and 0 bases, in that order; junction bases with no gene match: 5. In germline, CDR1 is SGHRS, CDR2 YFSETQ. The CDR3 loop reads CASSLFQTGGSYNEQFF. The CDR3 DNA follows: TGCGCCAGCAGCTTGTTCCAGACAGGGGGCTCCTACAATGAGCAGTTCTTC.

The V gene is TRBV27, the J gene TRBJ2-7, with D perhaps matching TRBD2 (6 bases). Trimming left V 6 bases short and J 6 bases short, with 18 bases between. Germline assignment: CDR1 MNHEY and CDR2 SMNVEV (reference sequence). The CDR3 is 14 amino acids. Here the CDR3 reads CASRPLGGDFEQYF. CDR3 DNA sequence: TGTGCCAGCAGACCACTAGGAGGGGATTTCGAGCAGTACTTC.

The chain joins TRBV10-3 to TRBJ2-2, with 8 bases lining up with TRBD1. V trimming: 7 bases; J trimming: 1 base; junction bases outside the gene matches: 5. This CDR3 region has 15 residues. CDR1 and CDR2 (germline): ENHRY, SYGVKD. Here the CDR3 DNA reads TGTGCCATCATGGCCGGGACAGGGAACACCGGGGAGCTGTTTTTT. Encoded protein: CAIMAGTGNTGELFF.

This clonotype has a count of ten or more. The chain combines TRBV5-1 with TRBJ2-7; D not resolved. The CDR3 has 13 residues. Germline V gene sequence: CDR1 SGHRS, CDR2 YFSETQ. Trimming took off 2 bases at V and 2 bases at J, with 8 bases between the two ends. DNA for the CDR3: TGCGCCAGCAGCTTAGGGTACCCCTACGAGCAGTACTTC. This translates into CASSLGYPYEQYF.

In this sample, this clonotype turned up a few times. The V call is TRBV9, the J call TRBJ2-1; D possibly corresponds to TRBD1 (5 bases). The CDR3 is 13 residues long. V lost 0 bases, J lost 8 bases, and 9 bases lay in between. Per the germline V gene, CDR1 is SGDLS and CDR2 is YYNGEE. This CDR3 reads CASSVAAGYEQFF. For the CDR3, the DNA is TGTGCCAGCAGCGTAGCCGCAGGGTATGAGCAGTTCTTC.